This T cell receptor beta chain was recorded in a study of beta chain features in type 1 diabetes. Study-wide points: A moderate, significant TCRB CDR3 shortening appeared in type 1 diabetes across four CD4+ subsets.

As to this clone: No antigen is known for it.

Expressed TCRB transcripts were sequenced because the isolated RNA had all been reverse transcribed beforehand. Sequencing was performed with immunoSEQ multiplex PCR; in TCRdb, only in-frame clones are kept and a portion is missing. The sample contains 85,000 to 110,000 clones, 28% of which appear only once. Purity exceeded 95% in all sorted populations. The CDR3 totals 10 residues. Sequencing was carried out using central memory CD4+ T cells from blood. The sequence derives from a woman between 18 and 29 years old with type 1 diabetes. The chain combines TRBV21-1 with TRBJ2-3; the DNA was not compared with TRBD1, the D call given in the table. TRBV21-1 is designated a pseudogene. In DNA, the CDR3 is TGTGCCAGCGGCACAGGGACGCAGTATTTT. It codes for CASGTGTQYF.